The T cell receptor (beta chain) under discussion was sequenced for a study of T cell responses to AZD1222 COVID-19 vaccine. Across the whole study: Combined were second doses at about 4 or about 12 weeks.

Germline V gives CDR1 SGHTA, CDR2 FQGNSA. The V end was cut by 5 bases, the J end by 1 base, with 12 bases between. The CDR3 is made up of 15 amino acids. TCRdb's copy holds only in-frame clones and misses some; the assay was immunoSEQ multiplex PCR. Here the sample spans 77,000 or so clones, roughly 88% being singletons. This sequence joins TRBV7-2 and TRBJ1-5; no clear D. The clonotype comes from an adult in good health. The sample consisted of peripheral blood, taken on day 0 of AZD1222 vaccination. CDR3 sequence: CASSLDGASNQPQHF. The CDR3 DNA reads as TGTGCCAGCAGCCTCGATGGCGCGAGCAATCAGCCCCAGCATTTT.